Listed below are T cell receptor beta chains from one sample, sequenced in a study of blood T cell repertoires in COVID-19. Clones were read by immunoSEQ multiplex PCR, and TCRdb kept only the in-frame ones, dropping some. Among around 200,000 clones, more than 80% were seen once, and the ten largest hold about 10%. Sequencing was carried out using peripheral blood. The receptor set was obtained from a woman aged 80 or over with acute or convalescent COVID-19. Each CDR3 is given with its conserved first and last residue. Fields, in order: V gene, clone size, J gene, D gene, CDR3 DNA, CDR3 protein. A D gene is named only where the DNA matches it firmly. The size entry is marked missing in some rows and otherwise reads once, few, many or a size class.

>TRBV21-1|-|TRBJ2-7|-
TGTGCCAGCACCCCACAGGGGGGAAAGCGGTTTTGCGAGCAGTACTTC
CASTPQGGKRFCEQYF
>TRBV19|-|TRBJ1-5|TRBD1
TGTGCCAGTAGTACCCAGGGGGCTAGTAGCAATCAGCCCCAGCATTTT
CASSTQGASSNQPQHF
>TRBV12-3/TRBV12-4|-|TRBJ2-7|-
TGTGCCAGCAGTTTGGACAGCTCCTACGAGCAGTACTTC
CASSLDSSYEQYF
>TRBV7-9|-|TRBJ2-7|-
TGTGCCAGCAGCTTAGCACAGGGTCCCTACGAGCAGTACTTC
CASSLAQGPYEQYF
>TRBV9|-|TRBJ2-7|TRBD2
TGTGCCAGCAGCGCGGGACTAGCGGGTGGAAGGGAGCAGTACTTC
CASSAGLAGGREQYF
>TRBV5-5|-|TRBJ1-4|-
TGTGCCAGCAGCTTGGGCCCCCAGGCTAATGAAAAACTGTTTTTT
CASSLGPQANEKLFF
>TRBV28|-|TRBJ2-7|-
TGTGCCAGCAGTCCAGGGGCCCACGAGCAGTACTTC
CASSPGAHEQYF
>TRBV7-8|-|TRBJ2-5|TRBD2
TGTGCCAGCAGCTTAGCGACTAGCGGGGGGGGAGAGACCCAGTACTTC
CASSLATSGGGETQYF
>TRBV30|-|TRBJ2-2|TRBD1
TGTGCCTGGAGTTGGCAGGGGGCCGGGGAGCTGTTTTTT
CAWSWQGAGELFF
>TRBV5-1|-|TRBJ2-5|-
TGCGCCAGCAGCTTGTGGGGCCGGGAAGAGACCCAGTACTTC
CASSLWGREETQYF
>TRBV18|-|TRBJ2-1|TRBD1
TGTGCCAGCTCAACGGACAGGGGGAGCTACAATGAGCAGTTCTTC
CASSTDRGSYNEQFF
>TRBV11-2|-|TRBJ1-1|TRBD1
TGTGCCAGCAGCCCCGTGGGACAGGGGGGAATGTTTGAGGCTTTCTTT
CASSPVGQGGMFEAFF
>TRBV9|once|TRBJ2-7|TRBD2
TGTGCCAGCAGCGTAAACGCAGCGGGAGGCGAGCAGTACTTC
CASSVNAAGGEQYF
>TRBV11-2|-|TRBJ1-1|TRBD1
TGTGCCAGCACCGCTCCAGGGACAGGGGGCTATGGTGAAGCTTTCTTT
CASTAPGTGGYGEAFF
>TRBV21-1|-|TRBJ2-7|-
TGTGCCAGCAGCAAAGACCCGGGACAGGGTCCCTACGAGCAGTACTTC
CASSKDPGQGPYEQYF
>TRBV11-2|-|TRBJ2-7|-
TGTGCCAGCAGCTCGCGGTCGAGCGGCGAGCAGTACTTC
CASSSRSSGEQYF
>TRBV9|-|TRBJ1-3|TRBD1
TGTGCCAGCAGCTACACAGGGGGCTCTTCTGGAAACACCATATATTTT
CASSYTGGSSGNTIYF
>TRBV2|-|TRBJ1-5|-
TGTGCCAGCAGTTTGCAGGGCCACCAGCCCCAGCATTTT
CASSLQGHQPQHF
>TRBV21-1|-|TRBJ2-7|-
TGTGCCAGCAGCAAAGTCCACACCGGTCCGGGAGGGGCCCCCTACGAGCAGTACTTC
CASSKVHTGPGGAPYEQYF
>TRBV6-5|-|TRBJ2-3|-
TGTGCCAGCAGGCCGGACTTAAGCACGGATACGCAGTATTTT
CASRPDLSTDTQYF
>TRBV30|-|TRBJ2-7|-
TGTGCCTGGTCGAGAGGGGGAGCCTCCTACGAGCAGTACTTC
CAWSRGGASYEQYF
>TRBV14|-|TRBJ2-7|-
TGTGCCAGCAGCCACCACCGGGATGCGGAGCAGTACTTC
CASSHHRDAEQYF
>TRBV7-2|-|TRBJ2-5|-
TGTGCCAGCAGCTTAAGCAGAGGTGGGGAGACCCAGTACTTC
CASSLSRGGETQYF
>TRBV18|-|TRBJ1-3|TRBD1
TGTGCCAGCTCGCCGACAGGGATGGAACCTGGAAACACCATATATTTT
CASSPTGMEPGNTIYF
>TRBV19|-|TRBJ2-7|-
TGTGCCAGTAGTATAGGACAGGCCTCCGAGCAGTACTTC
CASSIGQASEQYF